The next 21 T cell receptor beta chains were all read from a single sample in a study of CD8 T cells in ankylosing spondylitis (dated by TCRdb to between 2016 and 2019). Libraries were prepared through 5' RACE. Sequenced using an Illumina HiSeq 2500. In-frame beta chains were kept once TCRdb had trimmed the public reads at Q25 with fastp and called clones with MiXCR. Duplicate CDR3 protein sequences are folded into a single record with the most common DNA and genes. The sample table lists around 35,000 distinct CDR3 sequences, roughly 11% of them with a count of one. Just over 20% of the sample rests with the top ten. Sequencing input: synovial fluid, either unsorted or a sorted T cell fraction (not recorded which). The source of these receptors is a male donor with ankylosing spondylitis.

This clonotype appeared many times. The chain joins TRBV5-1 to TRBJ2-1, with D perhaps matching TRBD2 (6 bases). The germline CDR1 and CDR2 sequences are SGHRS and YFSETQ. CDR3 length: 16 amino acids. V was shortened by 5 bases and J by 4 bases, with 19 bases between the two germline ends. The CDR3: CASSLKRASIYNEQFF. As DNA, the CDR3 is TGCGCCAGCAGTCTTAAGCGGGCCAGCATTTACAATGAGCAGTTCTTC.

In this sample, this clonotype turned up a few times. CDR3 residues: CSAVHGTGNTEAFF. The CDR3 coding sequence is TGCAGTGCTGTCCATGGGACAGGGAACACTGAAGCTTTCTTT. The chain employs TRBV20-1 and TRBJ1-1; 8 bases are a match to TRBD1. V shed 5 bases, J shed 1 base, and the junction held 6 bases outside the gene matches. The CDR3 covers 14 residues. Germline CDR1 and CDR2: DFQATT and SNEGSKA (reference sequence).

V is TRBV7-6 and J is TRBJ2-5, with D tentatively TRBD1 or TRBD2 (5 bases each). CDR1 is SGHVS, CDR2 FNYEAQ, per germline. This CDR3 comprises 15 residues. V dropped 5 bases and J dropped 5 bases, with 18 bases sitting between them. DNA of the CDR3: TGTGCCAGCAGCCAATACTCAGGGTCGGGGGAGACCCAGTACTTC. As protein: CASSQYSGSGETQYF. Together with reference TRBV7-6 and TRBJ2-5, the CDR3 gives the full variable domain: GAGVSQSPRYKVTKRGQDVALRCDPISGHVSLYWYRQALGQGPEFLTYFNYEAQQDKSGLPNDRFSAERPEGSISTLTIQRTEQRDSAMYRCASSQYSGSGETQYFGPGTRLLVL.

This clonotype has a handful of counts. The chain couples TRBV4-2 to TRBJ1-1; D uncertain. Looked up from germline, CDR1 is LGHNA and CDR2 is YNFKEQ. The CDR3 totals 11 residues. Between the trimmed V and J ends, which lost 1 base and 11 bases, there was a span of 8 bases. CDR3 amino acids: CASSQGVNAFF. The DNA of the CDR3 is TGTGCCAGCAGCCAAGGGGTGAACGCTTTCTTT.

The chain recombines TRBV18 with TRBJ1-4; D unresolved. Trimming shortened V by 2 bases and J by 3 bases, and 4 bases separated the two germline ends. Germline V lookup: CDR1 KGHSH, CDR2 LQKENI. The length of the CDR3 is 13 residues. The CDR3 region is CASSPGANEKLFF. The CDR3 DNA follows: TGTGCCAGCTCACCAGGGGCTAATGAAAAACTGTTTTTT.

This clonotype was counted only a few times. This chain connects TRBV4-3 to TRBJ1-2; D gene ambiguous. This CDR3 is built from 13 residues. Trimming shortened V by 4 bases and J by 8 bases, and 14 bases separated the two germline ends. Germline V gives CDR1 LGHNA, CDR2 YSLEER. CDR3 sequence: CASSPREGVGYTF. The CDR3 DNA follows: TGCGCCAGCAGCCCTCGCGAGGGAGTCGGCTACACCTTC.

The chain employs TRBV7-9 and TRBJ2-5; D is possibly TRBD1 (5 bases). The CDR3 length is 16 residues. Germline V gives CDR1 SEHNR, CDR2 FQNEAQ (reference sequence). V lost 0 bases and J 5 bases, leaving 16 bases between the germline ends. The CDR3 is CASSLAWATVWETQYF. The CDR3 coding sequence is TGTGCCAGCAGCTTAGCGTGGGCGACAGTCTGGGAGACCCAGTACTTC.

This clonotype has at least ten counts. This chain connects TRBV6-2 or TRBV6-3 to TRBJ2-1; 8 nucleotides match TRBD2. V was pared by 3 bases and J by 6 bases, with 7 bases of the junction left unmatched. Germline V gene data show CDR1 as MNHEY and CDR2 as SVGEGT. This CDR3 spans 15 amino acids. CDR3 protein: CASSYRASGLNEQFF. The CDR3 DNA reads TGTGCCAGCAGTTATAGGGCTAGCGGGCTCAATGAGCAGTTCTTC.

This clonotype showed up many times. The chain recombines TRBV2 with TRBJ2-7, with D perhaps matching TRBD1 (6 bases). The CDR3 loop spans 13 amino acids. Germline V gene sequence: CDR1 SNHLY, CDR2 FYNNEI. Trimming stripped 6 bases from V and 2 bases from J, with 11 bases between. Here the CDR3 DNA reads TGTGCCAGCAGGGCAGGGGAACCCTACGAGCAGTACTTC. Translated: CASRAGEPYEQYF.

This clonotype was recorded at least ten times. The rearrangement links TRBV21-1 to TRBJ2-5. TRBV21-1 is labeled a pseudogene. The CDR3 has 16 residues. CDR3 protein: CASSKAKERVQETQYF. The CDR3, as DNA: TGTGCCAGCAGCAAAGCGAAGGAGCGGGTCCAAGAGACCCAGTACTTC.

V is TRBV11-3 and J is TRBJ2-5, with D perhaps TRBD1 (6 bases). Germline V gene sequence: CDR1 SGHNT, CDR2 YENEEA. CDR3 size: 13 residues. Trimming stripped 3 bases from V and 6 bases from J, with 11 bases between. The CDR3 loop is CASSFQGPKTQYF. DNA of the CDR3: TGTGCCAGCAGCTTCCAGGGGCCTAAGACCCAGTACTTC.

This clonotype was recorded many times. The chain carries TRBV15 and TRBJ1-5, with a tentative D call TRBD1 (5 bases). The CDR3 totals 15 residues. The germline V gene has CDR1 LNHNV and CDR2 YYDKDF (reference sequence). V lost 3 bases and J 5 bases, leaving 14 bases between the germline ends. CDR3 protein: CATSRAWGRDQPQHF. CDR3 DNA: TGTGCCACCAGCAGGGCCTGGGGCAGAGATCAGCCCCAGCATTTT.

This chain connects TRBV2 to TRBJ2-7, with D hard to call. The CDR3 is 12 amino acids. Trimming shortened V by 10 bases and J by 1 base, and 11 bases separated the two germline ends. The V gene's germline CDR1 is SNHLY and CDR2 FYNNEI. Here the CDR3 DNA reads TGTGCCATCTTTGGGCATTCCTACGAGCAGTACTTC. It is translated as CAIFGHSYEQYF.

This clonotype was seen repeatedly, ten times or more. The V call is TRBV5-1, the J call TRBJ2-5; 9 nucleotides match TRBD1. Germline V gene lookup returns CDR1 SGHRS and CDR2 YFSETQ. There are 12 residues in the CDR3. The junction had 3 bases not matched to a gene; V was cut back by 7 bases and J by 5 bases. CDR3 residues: CASGGQGETQYF. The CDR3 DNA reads TGCGCCAGCGGTGGACAGGGGGAGACCCAGTACTTC. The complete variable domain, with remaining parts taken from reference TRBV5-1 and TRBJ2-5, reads KAGVTQTPRYLIKTRGQQVTLSCSPISGHRSVSWYQQTPGQGLQFLFEYFSETQRNKGNFPGRFSGRQFSNSRSEMNVSTLELGDSALYLCASGGQGETQYFGPGTRLLVL.

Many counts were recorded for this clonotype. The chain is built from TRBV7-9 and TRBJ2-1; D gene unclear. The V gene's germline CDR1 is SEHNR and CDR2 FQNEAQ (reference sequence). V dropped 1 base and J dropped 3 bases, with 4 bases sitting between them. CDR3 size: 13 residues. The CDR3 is CASSLVGYNEQFF. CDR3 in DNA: TGTGCCAGCAGCTTAGTTGGCTACAATGAGCAGTTCTTC.

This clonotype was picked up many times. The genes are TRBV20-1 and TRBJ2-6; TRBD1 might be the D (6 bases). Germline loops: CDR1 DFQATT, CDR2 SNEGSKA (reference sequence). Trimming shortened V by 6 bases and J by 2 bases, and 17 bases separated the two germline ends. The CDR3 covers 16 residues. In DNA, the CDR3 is TGCAGTGCCAGGGGCAGGGGCTTCGCTGGGGCCAACGTCCTGACTTTC. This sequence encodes CSARGRGFAGANVLTF.

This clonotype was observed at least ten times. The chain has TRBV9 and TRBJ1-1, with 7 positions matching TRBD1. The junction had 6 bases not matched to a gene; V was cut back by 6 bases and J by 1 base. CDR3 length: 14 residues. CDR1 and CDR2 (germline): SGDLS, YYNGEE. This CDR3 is CASTEEGANTEAFF. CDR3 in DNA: TGTGCCAGCACCGAGGAGGGGGCGAACACTGAAGCTTTCTTT.

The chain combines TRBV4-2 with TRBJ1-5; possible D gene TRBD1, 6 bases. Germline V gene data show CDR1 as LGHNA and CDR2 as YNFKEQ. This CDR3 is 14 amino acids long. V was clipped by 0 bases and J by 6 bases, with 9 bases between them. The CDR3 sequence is CASSQESGVQPQHF. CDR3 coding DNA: TGTGCCAGCAGCCAAGAATCAGGGGTTCAGCCCCAGCATTTT.

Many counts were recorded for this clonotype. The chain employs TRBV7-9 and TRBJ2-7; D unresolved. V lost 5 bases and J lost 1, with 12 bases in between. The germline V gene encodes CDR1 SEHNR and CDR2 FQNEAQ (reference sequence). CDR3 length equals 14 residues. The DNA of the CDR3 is TGTGCCAGCAGCCCTTGGACGCTATCCTACGAGCAGTACTTC. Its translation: CASSPWTLSYEQYF. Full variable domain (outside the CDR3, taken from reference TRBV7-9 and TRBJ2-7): DTGVSQNPRHKITKRGQNVTFRCDPISEHNRLYWYRQTLGQGPEFLTYFQNEAQLEKSRLLSDRFSAERPKGSFSTLEIQRTEQGDSAMYLCASSPWTLSYEQYFGPGTRLTVT.

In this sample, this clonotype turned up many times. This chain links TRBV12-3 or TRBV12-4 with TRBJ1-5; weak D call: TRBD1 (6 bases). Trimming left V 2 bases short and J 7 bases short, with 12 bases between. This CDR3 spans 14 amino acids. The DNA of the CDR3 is TGTGCCAGCAGTTTAACGGGACAAGCCCAGCCCCAGCATTTT. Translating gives CASSLTGQAQPQHF.

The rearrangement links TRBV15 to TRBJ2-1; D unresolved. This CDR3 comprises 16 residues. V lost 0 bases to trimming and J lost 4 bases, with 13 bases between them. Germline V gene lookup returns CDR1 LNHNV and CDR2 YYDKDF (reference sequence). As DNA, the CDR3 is TGTGCCACCAGCAGAGAAGGGTATAGTATTTACAATGAGCAGTTCTTC. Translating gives CATSREGYSIYNEQFF.